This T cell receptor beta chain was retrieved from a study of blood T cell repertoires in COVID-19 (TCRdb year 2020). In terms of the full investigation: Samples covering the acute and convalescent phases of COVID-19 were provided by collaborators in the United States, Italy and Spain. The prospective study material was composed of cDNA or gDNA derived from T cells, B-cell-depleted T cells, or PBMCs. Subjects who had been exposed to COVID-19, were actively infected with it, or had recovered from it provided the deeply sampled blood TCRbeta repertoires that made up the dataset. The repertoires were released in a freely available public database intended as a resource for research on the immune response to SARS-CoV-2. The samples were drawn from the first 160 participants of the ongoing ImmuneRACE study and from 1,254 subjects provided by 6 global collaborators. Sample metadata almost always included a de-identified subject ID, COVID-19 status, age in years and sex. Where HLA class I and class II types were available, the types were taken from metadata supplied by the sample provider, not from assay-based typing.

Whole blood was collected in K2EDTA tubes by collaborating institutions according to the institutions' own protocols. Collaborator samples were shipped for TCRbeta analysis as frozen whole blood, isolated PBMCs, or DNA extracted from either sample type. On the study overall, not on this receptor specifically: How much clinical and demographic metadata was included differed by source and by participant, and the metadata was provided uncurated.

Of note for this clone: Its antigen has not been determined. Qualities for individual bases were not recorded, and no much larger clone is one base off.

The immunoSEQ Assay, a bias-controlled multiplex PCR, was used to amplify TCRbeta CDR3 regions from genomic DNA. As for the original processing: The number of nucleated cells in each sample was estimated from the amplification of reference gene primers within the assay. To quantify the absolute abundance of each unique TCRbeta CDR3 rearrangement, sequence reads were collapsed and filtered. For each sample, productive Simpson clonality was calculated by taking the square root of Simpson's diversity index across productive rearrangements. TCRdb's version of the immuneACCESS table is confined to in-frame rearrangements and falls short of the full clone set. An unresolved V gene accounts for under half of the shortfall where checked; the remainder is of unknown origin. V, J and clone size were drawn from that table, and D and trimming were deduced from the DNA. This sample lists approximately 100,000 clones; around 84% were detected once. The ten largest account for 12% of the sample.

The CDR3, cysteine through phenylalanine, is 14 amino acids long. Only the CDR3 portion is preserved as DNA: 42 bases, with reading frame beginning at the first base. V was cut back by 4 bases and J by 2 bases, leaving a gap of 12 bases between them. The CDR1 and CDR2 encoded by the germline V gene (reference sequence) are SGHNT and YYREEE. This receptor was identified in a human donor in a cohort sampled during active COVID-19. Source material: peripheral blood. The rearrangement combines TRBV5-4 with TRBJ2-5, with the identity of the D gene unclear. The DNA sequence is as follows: TGTGCCAGCAGCCTCCCCCCAGCGCAAGAGACCCAGTACTTC. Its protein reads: CASSLPPAQETQYF.